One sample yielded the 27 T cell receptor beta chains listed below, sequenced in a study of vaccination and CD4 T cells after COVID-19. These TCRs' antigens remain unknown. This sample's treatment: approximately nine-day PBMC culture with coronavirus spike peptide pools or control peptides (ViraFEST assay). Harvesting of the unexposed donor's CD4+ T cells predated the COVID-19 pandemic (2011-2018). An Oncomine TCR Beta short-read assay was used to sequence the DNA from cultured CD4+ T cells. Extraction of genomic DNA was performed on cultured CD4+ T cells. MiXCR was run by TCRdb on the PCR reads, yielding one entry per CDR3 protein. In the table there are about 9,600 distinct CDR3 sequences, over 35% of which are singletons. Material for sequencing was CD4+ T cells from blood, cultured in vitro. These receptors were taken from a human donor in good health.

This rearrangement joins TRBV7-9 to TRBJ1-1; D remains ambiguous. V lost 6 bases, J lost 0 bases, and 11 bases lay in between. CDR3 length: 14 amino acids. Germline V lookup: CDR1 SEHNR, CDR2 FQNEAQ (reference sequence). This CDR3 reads CASRGSGMNTEAFF. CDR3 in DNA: TGTGCCAGCAGGGGATCGGGGATGAACACTGAAGCTTTCTTT.

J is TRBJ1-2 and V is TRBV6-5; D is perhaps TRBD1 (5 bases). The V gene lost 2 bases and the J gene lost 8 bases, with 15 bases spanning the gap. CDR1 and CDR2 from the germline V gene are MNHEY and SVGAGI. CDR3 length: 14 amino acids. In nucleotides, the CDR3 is TGTGCCAGCAGTTACGGCCAGGGAAATGGGGGCTACACCTTC. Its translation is CASSYGQGNGGYTF.

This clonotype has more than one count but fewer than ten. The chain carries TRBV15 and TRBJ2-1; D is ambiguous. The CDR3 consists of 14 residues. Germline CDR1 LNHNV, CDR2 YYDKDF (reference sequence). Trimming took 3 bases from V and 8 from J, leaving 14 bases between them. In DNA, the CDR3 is TGTGCCACCAGCAGCTTTGATTCGGGCGATGAGCAGTTCTTC. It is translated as CATSSFDSGDEQFF.

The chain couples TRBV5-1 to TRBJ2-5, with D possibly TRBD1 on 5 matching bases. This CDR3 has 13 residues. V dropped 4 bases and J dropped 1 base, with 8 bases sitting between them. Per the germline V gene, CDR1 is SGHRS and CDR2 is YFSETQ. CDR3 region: CASSPGPQETQYF. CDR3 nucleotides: TGCGCCAGCAGCCCAGGGCCCCAAGAGACCCAGTACTTC.

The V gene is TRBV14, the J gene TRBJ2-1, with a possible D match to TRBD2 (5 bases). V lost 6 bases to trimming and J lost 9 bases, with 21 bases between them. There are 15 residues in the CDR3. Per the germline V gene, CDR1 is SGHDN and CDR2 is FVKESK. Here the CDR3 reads CASSGPLGVSAEQFF. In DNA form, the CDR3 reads TGTGCCAGCAGTGGGCCCTTGGGAGTTTCGGCTGAGCAGTTCTTC. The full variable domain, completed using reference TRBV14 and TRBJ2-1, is EAGVTQFPSHSVIEKGQTVTLRCDPISGHDNLYWYRRVMGKEIKFLLHFVKESKQDESGMPNNRFLAERTGGTYSTLKVQPAELEDSGVYFCASSGPLGVSAEQFFGPGTRLTVL.

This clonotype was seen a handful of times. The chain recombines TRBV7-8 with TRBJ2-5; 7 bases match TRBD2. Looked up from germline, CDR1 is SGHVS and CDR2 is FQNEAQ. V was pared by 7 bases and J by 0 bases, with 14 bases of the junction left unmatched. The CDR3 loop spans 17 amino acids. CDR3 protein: CASIPFTGLADQETQYF. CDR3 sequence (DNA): TGTGCCAGCATTCCCTTCACCGGGCTAGCGGACCAAGAGACCCAGTACTTC.

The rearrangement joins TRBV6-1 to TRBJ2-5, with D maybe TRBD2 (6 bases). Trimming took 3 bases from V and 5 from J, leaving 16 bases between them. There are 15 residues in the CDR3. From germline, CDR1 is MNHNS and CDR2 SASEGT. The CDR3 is CASSDGIAGRETQYF. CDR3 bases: TGTGCCAGCAGTGATGGGATTGCGGGGCGGGAGACCCAGTACTTC.

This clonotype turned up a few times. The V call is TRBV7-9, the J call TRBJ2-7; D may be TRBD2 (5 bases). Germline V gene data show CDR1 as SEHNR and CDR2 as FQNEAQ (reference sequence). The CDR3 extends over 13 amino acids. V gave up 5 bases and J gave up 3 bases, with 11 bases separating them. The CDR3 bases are TGTGCCAGCAGCGGCCCGGGGAGCTACGAGCAGTACTTC. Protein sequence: CASSGPGSYEQYF.

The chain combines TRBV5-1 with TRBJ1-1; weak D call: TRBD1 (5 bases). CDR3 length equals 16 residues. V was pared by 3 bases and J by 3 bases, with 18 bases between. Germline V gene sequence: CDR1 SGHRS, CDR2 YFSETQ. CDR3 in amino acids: CASSSAVTTVHTEAFF. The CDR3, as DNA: TGCGCCAGCAGCTCCGCTGTTACGACAGTTCACACTGAAGCTTTCTTT.

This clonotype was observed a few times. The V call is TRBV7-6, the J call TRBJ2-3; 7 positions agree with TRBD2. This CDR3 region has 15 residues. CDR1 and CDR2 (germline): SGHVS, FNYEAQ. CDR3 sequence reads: CASGDSGFYTDTQYF. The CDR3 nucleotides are TGTGCAAGCGGGGATTCAGGTTTCTACACAGATACGCAGTATTTT.

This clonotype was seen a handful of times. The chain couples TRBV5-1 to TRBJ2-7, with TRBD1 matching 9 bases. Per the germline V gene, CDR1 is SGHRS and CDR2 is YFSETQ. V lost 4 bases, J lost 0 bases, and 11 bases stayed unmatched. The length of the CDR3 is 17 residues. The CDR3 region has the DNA TGCGCCAGCAGCCCCGGGACAGGGCAGGAGAGCTCCTACGAGCAGTACTTC. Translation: CASSPGTGQESSYEQYF.

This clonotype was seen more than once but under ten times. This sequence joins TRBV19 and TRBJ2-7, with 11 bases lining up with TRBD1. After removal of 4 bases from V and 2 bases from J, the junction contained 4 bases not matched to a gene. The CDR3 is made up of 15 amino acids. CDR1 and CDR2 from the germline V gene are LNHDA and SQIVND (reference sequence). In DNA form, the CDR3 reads TGTGCCAGTAGTACCCGGGACAGGGGGACCTACGAGCAGTACTTC. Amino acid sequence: CASSTRDRGTYEQYF.

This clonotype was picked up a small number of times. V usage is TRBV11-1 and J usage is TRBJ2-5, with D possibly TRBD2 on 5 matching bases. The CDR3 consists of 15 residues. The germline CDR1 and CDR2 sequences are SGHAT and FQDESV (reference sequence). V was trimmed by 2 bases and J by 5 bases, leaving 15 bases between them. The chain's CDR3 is CASSLTGSGGETQYF. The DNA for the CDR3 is TGTGCCAGCAGCTTAACTGGTTCGGGCGGGGAGACCCAGTACTTC. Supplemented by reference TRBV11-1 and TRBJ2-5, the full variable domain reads EAEVAQSPRYKITEKSQAVAFWCDPISGHATLYWYRQILGQGPELLVQFQDESVVDDSQLPKDRFSAERLKGVDSTLKIQPAELGDSAMYLCASSLTGSGGETQYFGPGTRLLVL.

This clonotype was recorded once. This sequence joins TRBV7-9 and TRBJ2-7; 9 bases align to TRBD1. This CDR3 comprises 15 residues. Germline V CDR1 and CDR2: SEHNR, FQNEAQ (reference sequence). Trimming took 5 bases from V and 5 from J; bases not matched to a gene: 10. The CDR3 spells CASSLSGDRVHEQYF. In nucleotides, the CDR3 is TGTGCCAGCAGCCTCTCCGGGGACAGGGTCCACGAGCAGTACTTC.

CDR3 DNA: TGTGCCAGTGGGAGGGACTTACTCATAGATGGCTACACCTTC. This translates into CASGRDLLIDGYTF. V usage is TRBV11-2 and J usage is TRBJ1-2, with D perhaps matching TRBD1 (5 bases). There are 14 residues in the CDR3. CDR1 is SGHAT and CDR2 is FQNNGV in the germline V gene. V was trimmed by 9 bases and J by 6 bases, leaving 20 bases between them.

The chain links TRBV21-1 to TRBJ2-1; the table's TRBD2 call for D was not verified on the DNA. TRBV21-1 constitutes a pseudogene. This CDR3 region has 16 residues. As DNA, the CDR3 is TGTGCCAGCAGCAAAAGGGCAGCGGGAGGTGGGAATGAGCAGTTCTTC. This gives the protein CASSKRAAGGGNEQFF.

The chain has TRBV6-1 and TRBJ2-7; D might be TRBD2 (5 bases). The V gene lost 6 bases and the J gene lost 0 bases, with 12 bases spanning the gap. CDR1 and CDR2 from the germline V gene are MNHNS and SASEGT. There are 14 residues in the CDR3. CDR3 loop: CASSGGGLSYEQYF. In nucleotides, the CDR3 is TGTGCCAGCAGCGGCGGCGGGCTCTCCTACGAGCAGTACTTC.

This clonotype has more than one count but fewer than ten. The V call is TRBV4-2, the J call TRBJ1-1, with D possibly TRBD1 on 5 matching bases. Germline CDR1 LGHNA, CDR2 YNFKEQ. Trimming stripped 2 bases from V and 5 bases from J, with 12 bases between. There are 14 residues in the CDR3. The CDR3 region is CASSQLMRGTEAFF. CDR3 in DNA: TGTGCCAGCAGCCAACTTATGCGGGGGACTGAAGCTTTCTTT.

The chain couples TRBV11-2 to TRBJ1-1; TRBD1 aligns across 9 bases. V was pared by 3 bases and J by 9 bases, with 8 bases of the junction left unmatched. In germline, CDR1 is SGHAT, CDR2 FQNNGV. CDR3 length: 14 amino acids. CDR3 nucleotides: TGTGCCAGCAGCTTGGCGGGACAGGGCTCCCAAGCTTTCTTT. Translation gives CASSLAGQGSQAFF.

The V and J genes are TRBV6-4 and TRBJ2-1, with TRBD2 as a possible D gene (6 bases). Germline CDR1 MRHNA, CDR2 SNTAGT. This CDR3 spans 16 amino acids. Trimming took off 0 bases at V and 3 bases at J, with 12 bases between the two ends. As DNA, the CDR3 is TGTGCCAGCAGTGACTCTAGCGGAGGTAACTACAATGAGCAGTTCTTC. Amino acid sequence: CASSDSSGGNYNEQFF.

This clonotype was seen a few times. The CDR3 nucleotides are TGTGCCTCCAAGTTAAGGGGACAGGGAAGTTATAGCAATCAGCCCCAGCATTTT. The encoded protein is CASKLRGQGSYSNQPQHF. J is TRBJ1-5 and V is TRBV6-2 or TRBV6-3; TRBD1 matches at 9 bases. J gave up 0 bases and V 11 bases, and 17 bases lay outside the gene matches. The CDR3 consists of 18 residues. Germline CDR1 MNHEY, CDR2 SVGEGT.

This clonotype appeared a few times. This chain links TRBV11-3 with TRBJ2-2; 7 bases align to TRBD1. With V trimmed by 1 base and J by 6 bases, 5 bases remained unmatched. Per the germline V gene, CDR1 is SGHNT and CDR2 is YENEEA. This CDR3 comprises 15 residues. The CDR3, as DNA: TGTGCCAGCAGCTTAGGTGGGACAGTGCCCGGGGAGCTGTTTTTT. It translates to CASSLGGTVPGELFF.

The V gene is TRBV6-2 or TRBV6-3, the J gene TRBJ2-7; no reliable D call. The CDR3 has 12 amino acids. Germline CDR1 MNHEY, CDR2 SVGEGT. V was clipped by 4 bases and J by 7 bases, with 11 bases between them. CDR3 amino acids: CASSFASREQYF. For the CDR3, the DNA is TGTGCCAGCAGTTTCGCCTCTCGGGAGCAGTACTTC.

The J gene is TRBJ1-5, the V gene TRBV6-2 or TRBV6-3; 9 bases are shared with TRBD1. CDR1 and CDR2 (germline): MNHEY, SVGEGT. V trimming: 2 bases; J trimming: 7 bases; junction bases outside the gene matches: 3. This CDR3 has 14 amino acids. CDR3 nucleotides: TGTGCCAGCAGTTACGGGACAGGGAGGCAGCCCCAGCATTTT. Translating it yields CASSYGTGRQPQHF.

CDR3 sequence (DNA): TGTGCCAGCAGCCCCCGAGGACCGGACATTCAGTACTTC. Protein product: CASSPRGPDIQYF. The rearrangement joins TRBV7-9 to TRBJ2-4; D uncertain. CDR3 length equals 13 residues. Germline V gene lookup returns CDR1 SEHNR and CDR2 FQNEAQ (reference sequence). The ends were cut back, 5 bases at V and 8 bases at J, with 13 bases in the middle.

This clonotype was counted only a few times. CDR3 sequence (DNA): TGCAGTGCCACGATTGTCGCGGCAATCCAAGAGACCCAGTACTTC. This sequence encodes CSATIVAAIQETQYF. V is TRBV20-1 and J is TRBJ2-5; no clear D gene. CDR3 length: 15 residues. V dropped 6 bases and J dropped 1 base, with 18 bases sitting between them. CDR1 and CDR2 (germline): DFQATT, SNEGSKA (reference sequence).

The CDR3 loop reads CASSRGQGGETQYF. The CDR3 DNA follows: TGTGCCAGCAGCAGGGGACAGGGGGGAGAGACCCAGTACTTC. The chain uses TRBV6-2 or TRBV6-3 and TRBJ2-5; 11 nucleotides agree with TRBD1. CDR1 is MNHEY and CDR2 is SVGEGT in the germline V gene. Trimming at V came to 6 bases and at J to 4 bases, leaving 4 bases not matched to a gene. This CDR3 spans 14 amino acids.